This TCR beta chain was identified in a study of T cells after posttransplantation cyclophosphamide. Study-wide results and limits: Skin or GI-infiltrating T cells shared few TRB sequences with blood. Donor CD8+ memory clones often dominated recipient blood repertoires at later times.

The CDR3 is 16 amino acids. The V gene's germline CDR1 is WSHSY and CDR2 SAAADI. Trimming at V came to 6 bases and at J to 2 bases, leaving 7 bases not matched to a gene. Method: immunoSEQ multiplex PCR; TCRdb's copy keeps in-frame clones and lacks some. There are some 5,400 clones in the sample; about 94% occur only once, and roughly 1.5% lies in the top ten. Remarks on this clone: Its antigen is as yet unknown.

This receptor was taken from a woman aged 55-70 years in good health, CMV-negative, and a related stem cell transplant donor. The rearrangement joins TRBV10-2 to TRBJ2-1; TRBD2 matches at 10 bases. Source material: CD4+ T cells sorted from bone marrow. The CDR3 is CASRPTSGNAYNEQFF. The DNA of the CDR3 is TGCGCCAGCAGACCTACTAGCGGGAATGCCTACAATGAGCAGTTCTTC.